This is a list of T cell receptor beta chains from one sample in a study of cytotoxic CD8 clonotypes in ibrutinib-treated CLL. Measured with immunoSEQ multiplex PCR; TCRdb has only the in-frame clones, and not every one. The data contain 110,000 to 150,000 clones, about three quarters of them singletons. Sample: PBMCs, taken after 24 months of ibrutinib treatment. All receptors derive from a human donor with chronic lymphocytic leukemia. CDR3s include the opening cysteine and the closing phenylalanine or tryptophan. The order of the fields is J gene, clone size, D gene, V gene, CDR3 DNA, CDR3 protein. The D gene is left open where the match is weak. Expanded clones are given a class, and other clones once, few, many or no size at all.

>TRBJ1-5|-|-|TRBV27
TGTGCCAGCAGTTTGGGTCAGCCCAGTCAGCCCCAGCATTTT
CASSLGQPSQPQHF
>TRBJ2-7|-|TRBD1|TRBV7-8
TGTGCCAGCAGCTTATGGGACAGGGCCTACGAGCAGTACTTC
CASSLWDRAYEQYF
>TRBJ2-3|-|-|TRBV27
TGTGCCAGCAGTTTCGGTGGTACGCAGTATTTT
CASSFGGTQYF
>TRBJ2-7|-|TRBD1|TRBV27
TGTGCCAGCGTTCGGGGCAGGGGGCTCGAGCAGTACTTC
CASVRGRGLEQYF
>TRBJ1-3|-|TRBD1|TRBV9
TGTGCCAGCAGCGTATCCCGACAGGGGTTCGGTGGAAACACCATATATTTT
CASSVSRQGFGGNTIYF
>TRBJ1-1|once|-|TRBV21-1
TGTGCCAGCAAGGGGTCGACAGGGGACGGGATGAACACTGAAGCTTTCTTT
CASKGSTGDGMNTEAFF
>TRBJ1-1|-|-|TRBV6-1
TGTGCCAGCAGTGAGGTGTGGGGCCGGAGAGCTTTCTTT
CASSEVWGRRAFF
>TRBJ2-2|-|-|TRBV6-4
TGTGCCAGCAGGGAACTCCCGACGGGGGAGCTGTTTTTT
CASRELPTGELFF
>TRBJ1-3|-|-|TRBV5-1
TGCGCCAGCAGCGGAGGGGCAGTCGGGGACACCATATATTTT
CASSGGAVGDTIYF
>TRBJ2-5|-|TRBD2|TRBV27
TGTGCCAGCAGACCCCCACTAATGCGGGGGGCCCAAGAGACCCAGTACTTC
CASRPPLMRGAQETQYF
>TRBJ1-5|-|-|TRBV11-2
TGTGCCAGCAGCTTAGTCAGCGGGGGTAGCAATCAGCCCCAGCATTTT
CASSLVSGGSNQPQHF
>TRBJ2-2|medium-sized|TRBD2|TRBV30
TGTGCCTGGGCCCCGGGGGGGGCGGGCACCGGGGAGCTGTTTTTT
CAWAPGGAGTGELFF
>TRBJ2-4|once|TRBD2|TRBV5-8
TGTGCCAGCAGCTTGGAGGGAGGGCCTTACATTCAGTACTTC
CASSLEGGPYIQYF
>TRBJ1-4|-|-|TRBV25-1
TGTGCCAGCAGTGAAGGGGGGGGCCCCGAAAAACTGTTTTTT
CASSEGGGPEKLFF
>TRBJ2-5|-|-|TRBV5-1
TGCGCCAGCAGCTTGGCCCCAAGAGGGGGCGGGGTGGAGACCCAGTACTTC
CASSLAPRGGGVETQYF
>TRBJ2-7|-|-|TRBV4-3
TGCGCCAGCAGCCAGGGGGATCGGACGGACAGCCTGTCCTACGAGCAGTACTTC
CASSQGDRTDSLSYEQYF
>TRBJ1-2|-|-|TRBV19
TGTGCCAGTAGTATAAAACAGGGAATCTATGGCTACACCTTC
CASSIKQGIYGYTF
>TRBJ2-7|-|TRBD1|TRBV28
TGTGCCAGCAGTTCCACCGACAGGGGGAGGCCCTACGAGCAGTACTTC
CASSSTDRGRPYEQYF
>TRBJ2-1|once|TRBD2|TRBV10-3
TGTGCCAGCGACGGGGGGAGCTCCTACAATGAGCAGTTCTTC
CASDGGSSYNEQFF
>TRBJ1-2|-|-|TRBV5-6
TGTGCCAGCAGCGCCAACAGCTATGGCTACACCTTC
CASSANSYGYTF
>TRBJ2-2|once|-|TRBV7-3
TGTGCCAGCAGCTTGGTAGGGTCCGGGGAGCTGTTTTTT
CASSLVGSGELFF
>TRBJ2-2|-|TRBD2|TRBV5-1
TGCGCCAGCAGCCCGCGGGGGGCGCGGAACACCGGGGAGCTGTTTTTT
CASSPRGARNTGELFF
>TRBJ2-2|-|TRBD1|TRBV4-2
TGTGCCAGCAGCCAAGATGTGGACAGGGTGAACACCGGGGAGCTGTTTTTT
CASSQDVDRVNTGELFF
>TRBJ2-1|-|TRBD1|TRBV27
TGTGCCAGCCGTCCCTACCTCAGGGGGAATGAGCAGTTCTTC
CASRPYLRGNEQFF
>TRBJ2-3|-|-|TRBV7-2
TGTGCCAGCAGGGTGCCTAGCACAGATACGCAGTATTTT
CASRVPSTDTQYF
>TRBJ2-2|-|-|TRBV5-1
TGCGCCAGCAGCCCGGACGGGGTGGCGGCCGGGGAGCTGTTTTTT
CASSPDGVAAGELFF
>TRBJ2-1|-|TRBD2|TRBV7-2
TGTGCCAGCAGCTCCGGACTAGCGGGTGAGCAGTTCTTC
CASSSGLAGEQFF
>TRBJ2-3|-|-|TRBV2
TGTGCCAGCTCAGGACAGACCACAGATACGCAGTATTTT
CASSGQTTDTQYF
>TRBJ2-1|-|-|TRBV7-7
TGTGCCAGCAGCTTAGGGGGGGGCCCCTACAATGAGCAGTTCTTC
CASSLGGGPYNEQFF
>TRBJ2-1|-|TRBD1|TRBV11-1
TGTGCCAGCAGCTTAGGGGGACAGGGGGTAGGCAATGAGCAGTTCTTC
CASSLGGQGVGNEQFF
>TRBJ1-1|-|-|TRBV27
TGTGCCAGCAGTTTAGAGCAGGGAAGGAGAGCTTTCTTT
CASSLEQGRRAFF
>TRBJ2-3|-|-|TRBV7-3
TGTGCCAGCAGCCGGGGGCCTCTGGCGGCAGATACGCAGTATTTT
CASSRGPLAADTQYF
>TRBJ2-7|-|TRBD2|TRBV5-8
TGTGCCAGCAGCTTGGCAGAAAGCGGGATTGGGTACGAGCAGTACTTC
CASSLAESGIGYEQYF
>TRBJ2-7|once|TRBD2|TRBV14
TGTGCCAGCAGCCAAGGCGGGAGTCTCTACGAGCAGTACTTC
CASSQGGSLYEQYF
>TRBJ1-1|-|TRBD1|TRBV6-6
TGTGCCGGTCGACAGGGTGGCGGCACTGAAGCTTTCTTT
CAGRQGGGTEAFF
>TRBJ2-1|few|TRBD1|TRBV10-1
TGCGCCAGCAGTGAGCCCCGGACAGGGGGCAAGTGGTCCTACAATGAGCAGTTCTTC
CASSEPRTGGKWSYNEQFF
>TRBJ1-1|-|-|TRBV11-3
TGTGCCAGCAGCCGGGGGACAATGAACACTGAAGCTTTCTTT
CASSRGTMNTEAFF
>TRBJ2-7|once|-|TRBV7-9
TGTGCCAGCAGCTTAACAGGGACTTCCTACGAGCAGTACTTC
CASSLTGTSYEQYF
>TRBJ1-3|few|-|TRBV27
TGTGCCAGCAGTTTTCAGGGGTTGGAAGGAAACACCATATATTTT
CASSFQGLEGNTIYF
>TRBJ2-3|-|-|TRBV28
TGTGCCAGCGGAGGGGGCGTCGCAGATACGCAGTATTTT
CASGGGVADTQYF
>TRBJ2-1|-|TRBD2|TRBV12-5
TGTGCTAGTGGCCTGACTAGCGGGAGTTCGGGTGAGCAGTTCTTC
CASGLTSGSSGEQFF
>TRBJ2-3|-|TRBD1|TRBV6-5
TGTGCCAGCGAGGGACAGGGTGTTGCAGATACGCAGTATTTT
CASEGQGVADTQYF
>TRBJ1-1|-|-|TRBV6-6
TGTGCCAGCAGTCCGGACACTGAAGCTTTCTTT
CASSPDTEAFF